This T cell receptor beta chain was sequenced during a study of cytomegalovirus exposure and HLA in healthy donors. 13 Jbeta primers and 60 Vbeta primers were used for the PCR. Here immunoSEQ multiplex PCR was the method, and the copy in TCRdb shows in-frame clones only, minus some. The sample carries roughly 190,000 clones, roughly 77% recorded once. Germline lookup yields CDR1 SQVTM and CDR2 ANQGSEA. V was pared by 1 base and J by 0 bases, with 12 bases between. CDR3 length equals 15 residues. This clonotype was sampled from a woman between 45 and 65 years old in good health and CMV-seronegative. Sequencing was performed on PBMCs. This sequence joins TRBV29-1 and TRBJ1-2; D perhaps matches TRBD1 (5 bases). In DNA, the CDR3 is TGCAGCGTTGAAGCGGCAGGGCGGCCTAACTATGGCTACACCTTC. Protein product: CSVEAAGRPNYGYTF.